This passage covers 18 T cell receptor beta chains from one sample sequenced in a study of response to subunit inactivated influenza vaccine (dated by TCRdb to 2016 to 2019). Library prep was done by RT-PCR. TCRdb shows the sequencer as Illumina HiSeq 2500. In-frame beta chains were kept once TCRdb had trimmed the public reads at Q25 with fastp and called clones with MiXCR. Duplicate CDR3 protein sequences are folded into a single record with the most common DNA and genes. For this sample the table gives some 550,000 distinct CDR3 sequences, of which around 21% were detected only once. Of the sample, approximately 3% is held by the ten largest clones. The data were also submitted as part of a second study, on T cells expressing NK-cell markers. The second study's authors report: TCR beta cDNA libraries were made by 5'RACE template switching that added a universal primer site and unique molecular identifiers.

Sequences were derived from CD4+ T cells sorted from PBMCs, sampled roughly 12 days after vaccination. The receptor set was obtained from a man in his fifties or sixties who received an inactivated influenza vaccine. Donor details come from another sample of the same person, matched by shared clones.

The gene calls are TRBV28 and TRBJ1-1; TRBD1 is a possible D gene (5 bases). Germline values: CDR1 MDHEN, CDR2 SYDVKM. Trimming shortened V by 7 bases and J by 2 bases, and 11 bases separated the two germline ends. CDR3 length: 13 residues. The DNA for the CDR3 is TGTGCCAGCACCACTACAGGTAACACTGAAGCTTTCTTT. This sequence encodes CASTTTGNTEAFF.

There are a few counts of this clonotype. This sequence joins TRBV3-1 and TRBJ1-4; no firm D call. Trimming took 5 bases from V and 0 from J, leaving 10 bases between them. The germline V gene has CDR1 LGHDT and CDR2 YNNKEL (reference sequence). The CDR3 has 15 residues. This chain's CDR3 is CASSAIATTNEKLFF. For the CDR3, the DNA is TGTGCCAGCAGCGCTATAGCCACAACTAATGAAAAACTGTTTTTT. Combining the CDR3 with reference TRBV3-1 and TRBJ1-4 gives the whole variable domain DTAVSQTPKYLVTQMGNDKSIKCEQNLGHDTMYWYKQDSKKFLKIMFSYNNKELIINETVPNRFSPKSPDKAHLNLHINSLELGDSAVYFCASSAIATTNEKLFFGSGTQLSVL.

This CDR3 reads CASTVSTQSAETQYF. CDR3 nucleotide sequence: TGTGCCAGCACAGTTAGCACTCAGTCGGCGGAGACCCAGTACTTC. The chain recombines TRBV12-3 or TRBV12-4 with TRBJ2-5, with no clear D. V was cut by 7 bases and J by 5 bases, with 20 bases left in between. The CDR3 has 15 amino acids.

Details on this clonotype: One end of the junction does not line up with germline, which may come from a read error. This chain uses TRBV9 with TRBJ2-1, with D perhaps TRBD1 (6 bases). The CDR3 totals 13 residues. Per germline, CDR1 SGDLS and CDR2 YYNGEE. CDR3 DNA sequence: TGTGCCAGCACTTCAACAGGGACGAATGAGAAGTTCTTC. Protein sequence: CASTSTGTNEKFF.

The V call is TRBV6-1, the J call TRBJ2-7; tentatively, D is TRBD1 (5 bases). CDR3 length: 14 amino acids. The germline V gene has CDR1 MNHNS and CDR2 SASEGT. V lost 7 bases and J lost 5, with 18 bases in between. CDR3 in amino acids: CASKPYRTRDEQYF. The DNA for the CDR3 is TGTGCCAGCAAACCGTACCGGACCAGGGACGAGCAGTACTTC.

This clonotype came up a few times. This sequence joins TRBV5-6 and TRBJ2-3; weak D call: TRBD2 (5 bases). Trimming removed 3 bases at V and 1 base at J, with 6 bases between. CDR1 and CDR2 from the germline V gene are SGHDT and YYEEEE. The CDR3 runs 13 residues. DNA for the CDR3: TGTGCCAGCAGCTGGGGAGGCACAGATACGCAGTATTTT. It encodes CASSWGGTDTQYF.

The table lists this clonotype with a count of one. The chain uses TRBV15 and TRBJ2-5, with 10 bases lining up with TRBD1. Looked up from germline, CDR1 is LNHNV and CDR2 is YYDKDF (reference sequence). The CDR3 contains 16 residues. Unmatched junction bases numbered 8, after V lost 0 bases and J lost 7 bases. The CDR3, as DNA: TGTGCCACCAGCAGAGAGGGACAGGGGCGGTTAGGGACCCAGTACTTC. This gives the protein CATSREGQGRLGTQYF.

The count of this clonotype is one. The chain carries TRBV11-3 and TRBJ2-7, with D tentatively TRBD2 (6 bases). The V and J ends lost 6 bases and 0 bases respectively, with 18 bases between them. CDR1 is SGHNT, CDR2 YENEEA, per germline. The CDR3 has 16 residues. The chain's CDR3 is CASSPPGGPFSYEQYF. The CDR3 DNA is TGTGCCAGCAGTCCCCCCGGGGGACCCTTCTCCTACGAGCAGTACTTC.

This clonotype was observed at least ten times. The CDR3 nucleotides are TGCAGTGCTCGCCCGTGGAGCCAAGAGACCCAGTACTTC. This gives the protein CSARPWSQETQYF. V usage is TRBV20-1 and J usage is TRBJ2-5; D gene unclear. The germline V gene encodes CDR1 DFQATT and CDR2 SNEGSKA (reference sequence). Trimming stripped 5 bases from V and 1 base from J, with 11 bases between. The CDR3 is 13 residues long.

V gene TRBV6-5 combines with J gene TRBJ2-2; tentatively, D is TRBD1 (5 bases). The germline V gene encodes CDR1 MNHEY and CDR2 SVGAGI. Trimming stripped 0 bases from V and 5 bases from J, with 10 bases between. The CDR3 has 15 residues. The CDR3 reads CASSYSQQGTGELFF. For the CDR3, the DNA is TGTGCCAGCAGTTACTCCCAGCAGGGAACCGGGGAGCTGTTTTTT.

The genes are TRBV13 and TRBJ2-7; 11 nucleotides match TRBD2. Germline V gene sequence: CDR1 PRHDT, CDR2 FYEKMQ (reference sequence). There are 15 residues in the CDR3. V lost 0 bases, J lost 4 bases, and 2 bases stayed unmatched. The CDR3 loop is CASSLGTSGVYEQYF. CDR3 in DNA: TGTGCCAGCAGCTTAGGGACTAGCGGGGTTTACGAGCAGTACTTC.

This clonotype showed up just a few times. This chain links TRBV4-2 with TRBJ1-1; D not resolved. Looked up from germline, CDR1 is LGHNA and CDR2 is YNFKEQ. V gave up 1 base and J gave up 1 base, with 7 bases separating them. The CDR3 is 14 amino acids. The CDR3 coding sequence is TGTGCCAGCAGCCAAGTGAACGGGAACACTGAAGCTTTCTTT. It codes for CASSQVNGNTEAFF.

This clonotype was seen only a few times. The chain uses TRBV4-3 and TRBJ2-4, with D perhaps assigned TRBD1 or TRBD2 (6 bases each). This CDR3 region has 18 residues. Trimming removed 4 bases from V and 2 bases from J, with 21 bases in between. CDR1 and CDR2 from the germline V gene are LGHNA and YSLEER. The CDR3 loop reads CASSPEIRGRLTKNIQYF. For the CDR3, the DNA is TGCGCCAGCAGCCCGGAGATCCGGGGGCGTCTGACCAAAAACATTCAGTACTTC.

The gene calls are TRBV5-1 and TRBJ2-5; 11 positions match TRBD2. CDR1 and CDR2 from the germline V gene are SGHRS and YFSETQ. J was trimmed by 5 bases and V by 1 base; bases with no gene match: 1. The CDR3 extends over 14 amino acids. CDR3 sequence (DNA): TGCGCCAGCAGCTTGACTAGCGGGGGTGAGACCCAGTACTTC. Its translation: CASSLTSGGETQYF.

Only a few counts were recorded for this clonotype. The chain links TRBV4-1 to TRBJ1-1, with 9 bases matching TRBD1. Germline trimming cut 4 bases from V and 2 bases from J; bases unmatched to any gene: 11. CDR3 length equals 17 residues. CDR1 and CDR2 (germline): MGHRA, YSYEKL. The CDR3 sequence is CASSPRVQGASNTEAFF. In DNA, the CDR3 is TGCGCCAGCAGCCCTAGGGTACAGGGGGCTAGCAACACTGAAGCTTTCTTT.

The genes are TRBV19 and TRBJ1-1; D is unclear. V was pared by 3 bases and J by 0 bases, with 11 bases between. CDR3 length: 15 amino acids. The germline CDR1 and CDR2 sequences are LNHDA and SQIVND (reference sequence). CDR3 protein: CASSIGGPLNTEAFF. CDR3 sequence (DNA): TGTGCCAGTAGTATCGGCGGACCGCTGAACACTGAAGCTTTCTTT.

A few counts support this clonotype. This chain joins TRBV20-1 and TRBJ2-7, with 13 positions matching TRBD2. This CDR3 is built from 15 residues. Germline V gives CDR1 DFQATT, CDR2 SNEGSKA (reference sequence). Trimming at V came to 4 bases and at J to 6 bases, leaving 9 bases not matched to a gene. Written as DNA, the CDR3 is TGCAGTGCTACCCCCCAGACTAGCGGGGGGCTCGAGCAGTACTTC. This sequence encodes CSATPQTSGGLEQYF.

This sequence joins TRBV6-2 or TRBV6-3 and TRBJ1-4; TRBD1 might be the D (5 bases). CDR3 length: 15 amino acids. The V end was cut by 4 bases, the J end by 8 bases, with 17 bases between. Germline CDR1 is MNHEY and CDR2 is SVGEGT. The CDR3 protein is CASSFFPGRNEKLFF. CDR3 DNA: TGTGCCAGCAGTTTCTTCCCGGGACGAAACGAAAAACTGTTTTTT.